Shown below are 25 T cell receptor beta chains from a single sample sequenced in a study of T cells after yellow fever vaccination. TCRdb ran MiXCR on the 5' RACE reads and lists one entry per CDR3 protein. Of hundreds of thousands of distinct CDR3 sequences listed, approximately 3.8% were seen once; the top ten hold less than 25%. Material: PBMCs, obtained on the day of the yellow fever booster vaccination. Receptors were obtained from a man aged 18 to 35 who received the YFV17D yellow fever vaccine.

This clonotype was counted at least ten times. V gene TRBV28 combines with J gene TRBJ2-6; D is possibly TRBD2 (6 bases). CDR3 length: 15 amino acids. Germline loops: CDR1 MDHEN, CDR2 SYDVKM. Trimming pared 5 bases from V and 4 bases from J, leaving 12 bases between. In DNA, the CDR3 is TGTGCCAGCAGTGGAGGGGTAACCGGGGCCAACGTCCTGACTTTC. As protein: CASSGGVTGANVLTF.

This clonotype has a handful of counts. This chain connects TRBV7-9 to TRBJ2-1; no firm D call. Germline values: CDR1 SEHNR, CDR2 FQNEAQ (reference sequence). This CDR3 has 15 residues. Trimming left V 2 bases short and J 6 bases short, with 14 bases between. CDR3 bases: TGTGCCAGCAGCTTAAGAGGCAGGATGAGCAATGAGCAGTTCTTC. Protein sequence: CASSLRGRMSNEQFF.

This clonotype was observed a handful of times. The chain uses TRBV7-8 and TRBJ2-1; maybe TRBD2 (6 bases). V lost 2 bases to trimming and J lost 0 bases, with 14 bases between them. Germline lookup yields CDR1 SGHVS and CDR2 FQNEAQ. The CDR3 extends over 17 amino acids. CDR3 coding DNA: TGTGCCAGCAGCTTAACCCCTAGGCGGGACTCCTACAATGAGCAGTTCTTC. This sequence encodes CASSLTPRRDSYNEQFF.

There are a few counts of this clonotype. The chain couples TRBV9 to TRBJ1-1, with D unclear. CDR1 is SGDLS and CDR2 is YYNGEE in the germline V gene. The V gene lost 3 bases and the J gene lost 0 bases, with 6 bases spanning the gap. This CDR3 is built from 13 residues. CDR3 protein: CASSADVNTEAFF. The CDR3 DNA reads as TGTGCCAGCAGCGCAGACGTGAACACTGAAGCTTTCTTT.

This clonotype was seen more than once but under ten times. The chain links TRBV6-6 to TRBJ2-2, with 8 nucleotides matching TRBD1. The germline V gene has CDR1 MNHNY and CDR2 SVGAGI (reference sequence). There are 15 residues in the CDR3. Trimming removed 6 bases from V and 4 bases from J; junction bases left unmatched: 7. CDR3 protein: CASSARTGLTGELFF. The DNA for the CDR3 is TGTGCCAGCAGCGCCAGGACAGGGCTCACCGGGGAGCTGTTTTTT.

This clonotype was observed a few times. The chain carries TRBV3-1 and TRBJ1-5, with D unclear. The length of the CDR3 is 18 residues. CDR1 is LGHDT, CDR2 YNNKEL, per germline (reference sequence). V was cut by 4 bases and J by 0 bases, with 19 bases left in between. CDR3 loop: CASSPPGWATYSNQPQHF. The DNA of the CDR3 is TGTGCCAGCAGCCCCCCCGGCTGGGCAACCTATAGCAATCAGCCCCAGCATTTT.

This clonotype was recorded a few times. The chain uses TRBV30 and TRBJ1-2; a possible D gene is TRBD1 (6 bases). Looked up from germline, CDR1 is GTSNPN and CDR2 is SVGIG (reference sequence). This CDR3 spans 13 amino acids. The V and J ends lost 5 bases and 5 bases respectively, with 15 bases between them. The CDR3 DNA reads TGTGCCTGGTCCCTGGGGGGCGATTATGGCTACACCTTC. It translates to CAWSLGGDYGYTF.

This clonotype was picked up many times. The chain combines TRBV20-1 with TRBJ2-2; weak D call: TRBD1 (5 bases). The CDR3 runs 14 residues. The V end lost 0 bases, the J end lost 5 bases, and 10 bases lay between the germline ends. Germline CDR1 DFQATT, CDR2 SNEGSKA (reference sequence). The CDR3 spells CSARDLRVTGELFF. DNA for the CDR3: TGCAGTGCTAGAGATCTCAGGGTAACCGGGGAGCTGTTTTTT.

J is TRBJ2-7 and V is TRBV7-9; tentative D call: TRBD2 (6 bases). Germline V lookup: CDR1 SEHNR, CDR2 FQNEAQ (reference sequence). V was pared by 1 base and J by 0 bases, with 13 bases between. The CDR3 covers 16 residues. CDR3 loop: CASSLVGGASSYEQYF. The DNA of the CDR3 is TGTGCCAGCAGCTTAGTTGGAGGGGCCTCCTCCTACGAGCAGTACTTC.

This clonotype came up many times. The chain has TRBV18 and TRBJ1-5; no clear D. This CDR3 is built from 15 residues. V was cut by 4 bases and J by 4 bases, with 14 bases left in between. Germline V CDR1 and CDR2: KGHSH, LQKENI. The CDR3, as DNA: TGTGCCAGCTCACGAGACGGCCGGGGAAATCAGCCCCAGCATTTT. Its translation is CASSRDGRGNQPQHF.

This clonotype was counted many times. This rearrangement joins TRBV11-2 to TRBJ2-1, with TRBD2 matching over 15 bases. This CDR3 is built from 15 residues. CDR1 is SGHAT, CDR2 FQNNGV, per germline. Trimming took 4 bases from V and 7 from J; bases not matched to a gene: 2. CDR3 nucleotide sequence: TGTGCCAGCAGCTCGGGACTAGCGGGGGGTAATGAGCAGTTCTTC. This sequence encodes CASSSGLAGGNEQFF.

This clonotype has a count of ten or more. This chain links TRBV5-1 with TRBJ2-2, with D tentatively TRBD1 (5 bases). The germline V gene encodes CDR1 SGHRS and CDR2 YFSETQ. CDR3 size: 15 residues. The germline V and J ends were trimmed by 6 bases and 5 bases, with 17 bases remaining between them. This CDR3 reads CASTPRVEGTGELFF. CDR3 DNA sequence: TGCGCCAGCACCCCCAGGGTCGAAGGGACCGGGGAGCTGTTTTTT.

In this sample, this clonotype turned up many times. The chain is built from TRBV12-3 or TRBV12-4 and TRBJ2-7; weak D call: TRBD2 (6 bases). V lost 1 base, J lost 4 bases, and 14 bases lay in between. The CDR3 covers 15 residues. CDR3 protein: CASSLEAGGGYEQYV. Written as DNA, the CDR3 is TGTGCCAGCAGTTTAGAGGCCGGGGGTGGGTACGAGCAGTACGTC.

This clonotype was seen repeatedly, ten times or more. The rearrangement uses TRBV27 and TRBJ2-5; D call uncertain. CDR1 and CDR2 (germline): MNHEY, SMNVEV (reference sequence). The length of the CDR3 is 14 residues. With 1 base removed from V and 1 base from J, the gap between germline ends came to 7 bases. CDR3 sequence: CASSLLRSQETQYF. The CDR3, as DNA: TGTGCCAGCAGTTTATTAAGGTCCCAAGAGACCCAGTACTTC.

Many counts were recorded for this clonotype. The J gene is TRBJ2-4, the V gene TRBV9; the D gene is possibly TRBD2 (6 bases). V lost 4 bases and J 4 bases, leaving 18 bases between the germline ends. Per the germline V gene, CDR1 is SGDLS and CDR2 is YYNGEE. CDR3 length: 16 residues. CDR3 loop: CASSPEGRTMKNIQYF. As DNA, the CDR3 is TGTGCCAGCAGCCCCGAGGGGAGGACTATGAAAAACATTCAGTACTTC.

This clonotype was picked up many times. This chain links TRBV5-1 with TRBJ2-1; D ambiguous. The CDR3 spans 13 residues. The V end was cut by 3 bases, the J end by 10 bases, with 14 bases between. Germline lookup yields CDR1 SGHRS and CDR2 YFSETQ. CDR3 sequence reads: CASSSGPLGEQFF. CDR3 sequence (DNA): TGCGCCAGCAGCTCCGGGCCCCTGGGGGAGCAGTTCTTC.

This clonotype was counted between two and nine times. The V call is TRBV20-1, the J call TRBJ1-5; possible D gene TRBD1, 6 bases. V was clipped by 4 bases and J by 6 bases, with 25 bases between them. The length of the CDR3 is 17 residues. Germline V gene lookup returns CDR1 DFQATT and CDR2 SNEGSKA (reference sequence). The CDR3 DNA follows: TGCAGTGCTACCCGGGACGGCCAACCCCGAGGGGGTCAGCCCCAGCATTTT. Translating gives CSATRDGQPRGGQPQHF.

This sequence joins TRBV6-2 or TRBV6-3 and TRBJ2-1; 7 bases line up with TRBD1. This CDR3 is 12 amino acids long. Per the germline V gene, CDR1 is MNHEY and CDR2 is SVGEGT. J gave up 9 bases and V 6 bases, and 5 bases lay outside the gene matches. Here the CDR3 reads CASSDRALEQFF. The CDR3 DNA reads as TGTGCCAGCAGCGACAGGGCCCTTGAGCAGTTCTTC.

The chain uses TRBV20-1 and TRBJ2-7, with D unresolved. Deletions cut 7 bases from V and 5 bases from J, with 24 bases between. This CDR3 is 15 amino acids long. CDR1 and CDR2 from the germline V gene are DFQATT and SNEGSKA (reference sequence). The CDR3 protein is CSGRHGPGAFNEQYF. Here the CDR3 DNA reads TGCAGTGGCCGCCATGGCCCCGGTGCTTTTAACGAGCAGTACTTC.

This clonotype was picked up many times. V gene TRBV20-1 combines with J gene TRBJ1-2; 8 bases align to TRBD1. Germline assignment: CDR1 DFQATT and CDR2 SNEGSKA (reference sequence). This CDR3 contains 15 residues. Losses at the gene ends were 1 base for V and 6 bases for J; bases not matched to a gene: 10. The CDR3 loop is CSARVRDRPADGYTF. CDR3 sequence (DNA): TGCAGTGCTAGAGTCCGGGACAGGCCAGCGGATGGCTACACCTTC.

This clonotype came up a few times. The chain combines TRBV4-3 with TRBJ1-2; the D is unclear. V was cut by 3 bases and J by 8 bases, with 16 bases left in between. The CDR3 length is 14 residues. Germline CDR1 reads LGHNA; CDR2 reads YSLEER. In DNA form, the CDR3 reads TGCGCCAGCAGCCAGGACTTGACATCCCACGGCTACACCTTC. Amino acids: CASSQDLTSHGYTF.

This clonotype was picked up many times. The J gene is TRBJ1-1, the V gene TRBV7-9; the D is unclear. The CDR3 runs 13 residues. The V gene lost 4 bases and the J gene lost 4 bases, with 10 bases spanning the gap. CDR1 and CDR2 (germline): SEHNR, FQNEAQ (reference sequence). The DNA of the CDR3 is TGTGCCAGCAGCTGGGAGGGTGTCACTGAAGCTTTCTTT. This sequence encodes CASSWEGVTEAFF.

In its sample, this clonotype was seen many times. The rearrangement joins TRBV20-1 to TRBJ2-1; 8 bases align to TRBD2. Germline CDR1 is DFQATT and CDR2 is SNEGSKA (reference sequence). Trimming cost V 5 bases and J 8 bases; bases outside gene matches: 26. CDR3 size: 19 residues. This CDR3 reads CSAAGEWGTSGIPGYEQFF. For the CDR3, the DNA is TGCAGTGCTGCAGGGGAATGGGGAACTAGCGGTATCCCGGGGTATGAGCAGTTCTTC.

V and J are TRBV20-1 and TRBJ2-3, with 10 bases fitting TRBD2. Germline V gene data show CDR1 as DFQATT and CDR2 as SNEGSKA (reference sequence). The CDR3 consists of 14 residues. J gave up 6 bases and V 5 bases, and 8 bases lay outside the gene matches. CDR3 coding DNA: TGCAGTGCTCCTGGACTAGCGGTAGCTGATACGCAGTATTTT. It translates to CSAPGLAVADTQYF.

This clonotype appeared many times. V is TRBV6-2 or TRBV6-3 and J is TRBJ2-7; 13 nucleotides match TRBD2. Germline-derived CDR1 and CDR2 are MNHEY and SVGEGT. The CDR3 extends over 15 amino acids. Trimming took 5 bases from V and 5 from J; bases not matched to a gene: 6. Here the CDR3 DNA reads TGTGCCAGCAGTACCCAAGGGACTAGCGGGGACGAGCAGTACTTC. Protein: CASSTQGTSGDEQYF.